The entry below gives a single T cell receptor (beta chain) sequence along with its context. Its cognate antigen is unknown. By 5'RACE template switching, TCR cDNA was produced, with a universal primer site and UMIs added in the process. In TCRdb, the 5' RACE reads were re-called with MiXCR into one record per CDR3 protein. This table holds about 630,000 distinct CDR3 sequences, approximately 13% found once. This record comes from a study of T cells after yellow fever vaccination. CDR1 is SEHNR and CDR2 is FQNEAQ in the germline V gene (reference sequence). The CDR3 runs 15 residues. V dropped 5 bases and J dropped 5; count of bases not matched to a gene: 5. The study's findings and limits: Subsequent to the booster, the majority of primary-vaccination clones reappeared (less than 97% CD4, around 85% CD8).

The sequence was collected from a man aged 25 to 45 who received the YFV17D yellow fever vaccine. The chain has TRBV7-9 and TRBJ1-6, with 8 bases matching TRBD1. The sample consisted of PBMCs, taken on the day of the yellow fever booster vaccination. The CDR3 bases are TGTGCCAGCAGCCACGGACAGGGAAATAATTCACCCCTCCACTTT. Translation: CASSHGQGNNSPLHF.